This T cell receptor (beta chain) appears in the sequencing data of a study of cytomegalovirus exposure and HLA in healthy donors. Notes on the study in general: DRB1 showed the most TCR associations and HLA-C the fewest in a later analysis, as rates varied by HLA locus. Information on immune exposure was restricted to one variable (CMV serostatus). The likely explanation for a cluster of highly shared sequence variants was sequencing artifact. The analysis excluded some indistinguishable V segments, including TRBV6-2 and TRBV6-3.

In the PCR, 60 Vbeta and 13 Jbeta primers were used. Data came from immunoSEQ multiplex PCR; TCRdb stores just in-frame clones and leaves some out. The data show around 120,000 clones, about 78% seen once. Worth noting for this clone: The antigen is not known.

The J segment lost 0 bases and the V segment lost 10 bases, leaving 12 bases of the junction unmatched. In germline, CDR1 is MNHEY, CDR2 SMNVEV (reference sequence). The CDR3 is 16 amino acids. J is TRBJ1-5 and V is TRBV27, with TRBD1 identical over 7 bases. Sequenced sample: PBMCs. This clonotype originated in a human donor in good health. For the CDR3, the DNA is TGTGCCACCAAAAACCTCGGGACAGCTAGCAATCAGCCCCAGCATTTT. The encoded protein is CATKNLGTASNQPQHF.